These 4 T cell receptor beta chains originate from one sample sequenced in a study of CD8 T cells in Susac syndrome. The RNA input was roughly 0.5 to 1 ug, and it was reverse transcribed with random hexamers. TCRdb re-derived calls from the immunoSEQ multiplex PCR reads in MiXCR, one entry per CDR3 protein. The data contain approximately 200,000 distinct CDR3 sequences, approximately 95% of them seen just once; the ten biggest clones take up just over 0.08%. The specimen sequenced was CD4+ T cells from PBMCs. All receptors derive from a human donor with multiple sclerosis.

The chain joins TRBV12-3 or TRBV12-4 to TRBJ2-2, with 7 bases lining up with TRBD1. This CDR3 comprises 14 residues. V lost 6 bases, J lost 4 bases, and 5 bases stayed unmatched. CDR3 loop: CASRKGGSTGELFF. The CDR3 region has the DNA TGTGCCAGCAGAAAAGGGGGCAGCACCGGGGAGCTGTTTTTT.

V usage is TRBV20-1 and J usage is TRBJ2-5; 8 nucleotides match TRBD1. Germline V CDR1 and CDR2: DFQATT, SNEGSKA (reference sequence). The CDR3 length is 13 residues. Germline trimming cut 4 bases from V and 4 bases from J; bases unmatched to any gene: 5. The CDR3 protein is CSATGQGGETQYF. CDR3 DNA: TGCAGTGCTACCGGACAGGGTGGAGAGACCCAGTACTTC.

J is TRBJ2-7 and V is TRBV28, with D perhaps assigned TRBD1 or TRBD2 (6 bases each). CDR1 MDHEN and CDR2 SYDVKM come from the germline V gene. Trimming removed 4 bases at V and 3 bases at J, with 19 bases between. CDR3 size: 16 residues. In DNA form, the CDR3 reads TGTGCCAGCAGTTACGGCCGGGGGCGGTCCCTCTACGAGCAGTACTTC. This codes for CASSYGRGRSLYEQYF.

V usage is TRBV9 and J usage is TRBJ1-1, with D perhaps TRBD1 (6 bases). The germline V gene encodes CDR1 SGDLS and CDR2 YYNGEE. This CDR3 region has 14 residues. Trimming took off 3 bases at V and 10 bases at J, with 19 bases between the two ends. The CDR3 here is CASSGGNRESAAFF. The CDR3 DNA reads TGTGCCAGCAGCGGGGGGAACAGGGAATCGGCAGCTTTCTTT.